The source of this T cell receptor (beta chain) is a study of Graves' ophthalmopathy and Graves' hyperthyroidism. Trimming took off 8 bases at V and 2 bases at J, with 22 bases between the two ends. This CDR3 has 16 residues. Germline V CDR1 and CDR2: MNHEY, SVGEGT. Lactation, pregnancy, uncontrolled infections and other autoimmune diseases were all grounds for excluding patients. PBMCs were density-gradient isolated from approximately 9.8 ml fresh blood. This clonotype occurred many times. Scientists amplified the TCR beta CDR3 regions from RNA transcripts. HTBI-primed first-round RT-PCR preceded second-round multiplex PCR. TCRdb ran MiXCR on the multiplex PCR reads and lists one entry per CDR3 protein. The sample shows a few hundred thousand distinct CDR3 sequences, around 16% of them seen only once.

The rearrangement uses TRBV6-2 or TRBV6-3 and TRBJ2-7, with no clear D. Input material: peripheral blood. This receptor was taken from a woman under 30 with Graves' ophthalmopathy. The CDR3 here is CASAFLAGRNTYEQYF. CDR3 DNA sequence: TGTGCCAGCGCTTTCCTCGCCGGTCGGAACACCTACGAGCAGTACTTC.